Listed below are T cell receptor beta chains from one sample, sequenced in a study of cytomegalovirus exposure and HLA in healthy donors. Profiling relied on immunoSEQ multiplex PCR, and the TCRdb table lists in-frame clones only, not all of them. This table holds around 130,000 clones. Material for sequencing was PBMCs. These receptors originate from a middle-aged woman in good health and CMV-seronegative. Both conserved end residues are part of each CDR3. The D gene is left open where the match is weak.

v_call: TRBV19
d_call: TRBD1
j_call: TRBJ1-1
cdr3_aa: CASRRQGAKVRSEAFF
cdr3_nt: TGTGCCAGTAGAAGACAGGGGGCGAAAGTCAGGTCTGAAGCTTTCTTT

v_call: TRBV19
d_call: .
j_call: TRBJ1-2
cdr3_aa: CASRSPSGDGYTF
cdr3_nt: TGTGCCAGTAGATCCCCTTCAGGGGATGGCTACACCTTC

v_call: TRBV2
d_call: TRBD2
j_call: TRBJ2-3
cdr3_aa: CASKPGTSGVTSTDTQYF
cdr3_nt: TGTGCCAGCAAGCCCGGGACTAGCGGGGTCACTAGCACAGATACGCAGTATTTT

v_call: TRBV7-3
d_call: TRBD2
j_call: TRBJ2-1
cdr3_aa: CASSPSAGGYNEQFF
cdr3_nt: TGTGCCAGCAGCCCATCAGCGGGGGGGTACAATGAGCAGTTCTTC

v_call: TRBV7-2
d_call: .
j_call: TRBJ1-4
cdr3_aa: CASSLSLKQGEKLFF
cdr3_nt: TGTGCCAGCAGCCTTTCTTTAAAACAGGGAGAAAAACTGTTTTTT

v_call: TRBV7-8
d_call: .
j_call: TRBJ1-1
cdr3_aa: CASSADIRMNTEAFF
cdr3_nt: TGTGCCAGCAGCGCCGACATTAGGATGAACACTGAAGCTTTCTTT

v_call: TRBV1
d_call: .
j_call: TRBJ2-3
cdr3_aa: CTSSQSVAGGPFSADTQYF
cdr3_nt: TGCACCAGCAGCCAATCGGTGGCGGGGGGGCCGTTCAGCGCAGATACGCAGTATTTT

v_call: TRBV4-2
d_call: TRBD2
j_call: TRBJ2-7
cdr3_aa: CASSQELAGSYEQYF
cdr3_nt: TGTGCCAGCAGCCAAGAACTAGCGGGGTCCTACGAGCAGTACTTC

v_call: TRBV18
d_call: .
j_call: TRBJ1-3
cdr3_aa: CASSPGPAGGGNTIYF
cdr3_nt: TGTGCCAGCTCCCCGGGACCCGCGGGAGGTGGAAACACCATATATTTT

v_call: TRBV9
d_call: TRBD2
j_call: TRBJ2-3
cdr3_aa: CASNRGGADTQYF
cdr3_nt: TGTGCCAGTAATCGGGGGGGGGCAGATACGCAGTATTTT

v_call: TRBV29-1
d_call: .
j_call: TRBJ1-5
cdr3_aa: CSVEDSTGNQPQHF
cdr3_nt: TGCAGCGTTGAAGACTCCACAGGCAATCAGCCCCAGCATTTT

v_call: TRBV6-5
d_call: .
j_call: TRBJ2-3
cdr3_aa: CASSPPGLTQYF
cdr3_nt: TGTGCCAGCAGCCCGCCGGGACTGACGCAGTATTTT

v_call: TRBV4-1
d_call: .
j_call: TRBJ1-4
cdr3_aa: CASSQESTNEKLFF
cdr3_nt: TGCGCCAGCAGCCAGGAGTCAACTAATGAAAAACTGTTTTTT

v_call: TRBV10-3
d_call: .
j_call: TRBJ2-3
cdr3_aa: CAIRDSTDTQYF
cdr3_nt: TGTGCCATCAGGGACTCCACAGATACGCAGTATTTT

v_call: TRBV25-1
d_call: .
j_call: TRBJ1-2
cdr3_aa: CASNEYTLITF
cdr3_nt: TGTGCCAGCAATGAATATACCCTAATCACCTTC

v_call: TRBV6-1
d_call: .
j_call: TRBJ1-2
cdr3_aa: CASSAVGRRGYGYTF
cdr3_nt: TGTGCCAGCAGTGCCGTGGGCCGCCGGGGCTATGGCTACACCTTC

v_call: TRBV2
d_call: .
j_call: TRBJ1-5
cdr3_aa: CASVSSNSNQPQHF
cdr3_nt: TGTGCCAGCGTCAGTTCGAATAGCAATCAGCCCCAGCATTTT

v_call: TRBV10-3
d_call: TRBD2
j_call: TRBJ2-7
cdr3_aa: CATTARAGGYEQYF
cdr3_nt: TGTGCCACCACCGCTCGGGCGGGAGGCTACGAGCAGTACTTC

v_call: TRBV5-1
d_call: TRBD1
j_call: TRBJ2-4
cdr3_aa: CASSPSGQGVGKNIQYF
cdr3_nt: TGCGCCAGCAGCCCGAGCGGACAGGGGGTCGGCAAAAACATTCAGTACTTC

v_call: TRBV7-2
d_call: .
j_call: TRBJ1-3
cdr3_aa: CASSLSGDRNTIYF
cdr3_nt: TGTGCCAGCAGCTTATCAGGGGACCGAAACACCATATATTTT

v_call: TRBV11-2
d_call: TRBD1
j_call: TRBJ1-1
cdr3_aa: CASSSRTGRNTEAFF
cdr3_nt: TGTGCCAGCAGCTCCCGGACAGGGAGGAACACTGAGGCTTTCTTT

v_call: TRBV12-5
d_call: TRBD1
j_call: TRBJ1-1
cdr3_aa: CASGTGTGNTEAFF
cdr3_nt: TGTGCTAGTGGGACCGGGACAGGGAACACTGAAGCTTTCTTT

v_call: TRBV5-1
d_call: TRBD1
j_call: TRBJ1-2
cdr3_aa: CASSSTGGASHGYTF
cdr3_nt: TGCGCCAGCAGCTCGACAGGGGGCGCTTCCCACGGCTACACCTTC

v_call: TRBV11-2
d_call: TRBD1
j_call: TRBJ1-2
cdr3_aa: CASSLQTGTGEAGYTF
cdr3_nt: TGTGCCAGCAGCTTGCAGACCGGGACAGGGGAGGCTGGCTACACCTTC

v_call: TRBV7-2
d_call: .
j_call: TRBJ1-1
cdr3_aa: CASSLERGADTGLIF
cdr3_nt: TGTGCCAGCAGCTTAGAAAGGGGCGCGGACACCGGTTTGATCTTT

v_call: TRBV10-3
d_call: .
j_call: TRBJ1-3
cdr3_aa: CAISERAGQQVGNTIYF
cdr3_nt: TGTGCCATCAGTGAGAGGGCAGGGCAACAGGTTGGAAACACCATATATTTT

v_call: TRBV7-3
d_call: .
j_call: TRBJ2-7
cdr3_aa: CASSLGYGSRYEQYF
cdr3_nt: TGTGCCAGCAGCCTTGGGTACGGGTCCCGCTACGAGCAGTACTTC

v_call: TRBV29-1
d_call: .
j_call: TRBJ2-2
cdr3_aa: CSVEVFNTGELFF
cdr3_nt: TGCAGCGTTGAAGTCTTCAACACCGGGGAGCTGTTTTTT

v_call: TRBV7-2
d_call: TRBD1
j_call: TRBJ1-1
cdr3_aa: CASSIRLQGAGDTEAFF
cdr3_nt: TGTGCCAGCAGCATACGTCTACAGGGGGCTGGGGACACTGAAGCTTTCTTT

v_call: TRBV27
d_call: TRBD1
j_call: TRBJ1-1
cdr3_aa: CASRPTGGAEAFF
cdr3_nt: TGTGCCAGCAGGCCTACAGGGGGGGCTGAAGCTTTCTTT

v_call: TRBV9
d_call: TRBD1
j_call: TRBJ1-2
cdr3_aa: CASSVQGGGDGYTF
cdr3_nt: TGTGCCAGCAGCGTCCAGGGGGGTGGGGATGGCTACACCTTC

v_call: TRBV19
d_call: TRBD1
j_call: TRBJ1-2
cdr3_aa: CASSAPGQGHYGYTF
cdr3_nt: TGTGCCAGTAGTGCCCCGGGACAGGGACACTATGGCTACACCTTC

v_call: TRBV4-3
d_call: .
j_call: TRBJ1-5
cdr3_aa: CASSQDGQGSNQPQHF
cdr3_nt: TGCGCCAGCAGCCAAGACGGGCAGGGTAGCAATCAGCCCCAGCATTTT

v_call: TRBV4-2
d_call: TRBD2
j_call: TRBJ2-3
cdr3_aa: CASSPPSGERGADTQYF
cdr3_nt: TGTGCCAGCAGCCCCCCGAGTGGGGAGCGGGGGGCAGATACGCAGTATTTT

v_call: TRBV4-1
d_call: TRBD1
j_call: TRBJ2-3
cdr3_aa: CASSPAPGGSGTDTQYF
cdr3_nt: TGCGCCAGCAGCCCAGCCCCAGGGGGCAGCGGCACAGATACGCAGTATTTT

v_call: TRBV5-1
d_call: .
j_call: TRBJ1-1
cdr3_aa: CASSLQGTTEAFF
cdr3_nt: TGCGCCAGCAGCTTGCAGGGGACCACTGAAGCTTTCTTT

v_call: TRBV28
d_call: .
j_call: TRBJ2-3
cdr3_aa: CASSLSTDTQYF
cdr3_nt: TGTGCCAGCAGTCTCAGCACAGATACGCAGTATTTT

v_call: TRBV14
d_call: TRBD1
j_call: TRBJ1-5
cdr3_aa: CASSSGGGNQPQHF
cdr3_nt: TGTGCCAGCAGCTCAGGGGGAGGCAATCAGCCCCAGCATTTT

v_call: TRBV19
d_call: .
j_call: TRBJ1-1
cdr3_aa: CASSAYRMNTEAFF
cdr3_nt: TGTGCCAGTAGTGCCTACAGGATGAACACTGAAGCTTTCTTT

v_call: TRBV6-6
d_call: .
j_call: TRBJ1-3
cdr3_aa: CASSYSTWAGNTIYF
cdr3_nt: TGTGCCAGCAGTTACTCGACGTGGGCCGGAAACACCATATATTTT

v_call: TRBV14
d_call: TRBD1
j_call: TRBJ1-1
cdr3_aa: CASAFLGQGKTEAFF
cdr3_nt: TGTGCCAGCGCCTTTCTGGGACAGGGTAAGACTGAAGCTTTCTTT

v_call: TRBV6-1
d_call: TRBD1
j_call: TRBJ2-7
cdr3_aa: CASSRDSTYEQYF
cdr3_nt: TGTGCCAGCAGCCGGGACAGCACCTACGAGCAGTACTTC

v_call: TRBV6-6
d_call: TRBD1
j_call: TRBJ2-2
cdr3_aa: CASTETGEETGELFF
cdr3_nt: TGTGCCAGCACCGAGACAGGGGAGGAAACCGGGGAGCTGTTTTTT

v_call: TRBV10-3
d_call: .
j_call: TRBJ1-6
cdr3_aa: CAIRGLDGDNSPLHF
cdr3_nt: TGTGCCATCAGAGGACTGGACGGAGATAATTCACCCCTCCACTTT

v_call: TRBV10-3
d_call: TRBD1
j_call: TRBJ2-3
cdr3_aa: CAISESEGARDTQYF
cdr3_nt: TGTGCCATCAGTGAGTCTGAGGGGGCTAGAGATACGCAGTATTTT

v_call: TRBV19
d_call: .
j_call: TRBJ1-6
cdr3_aa: CASSNSGTLNKALHF
cdr3_nt: TGTGCCAGTAGTAATTCCGGGACACTCAACAAGGCCCTCCACTTT

v_call: TRBV29-1
d_call: .
j_call: TRBJ2-1
cdr3_aa: CSVNSQGAVAKGQFF
cdr3_nt: TGCAGCGTGAACTCACAGGGCGCCGTAGCGAAGGGGCAGTTCTTC

v_call: TRBV5-1
d_call: TRBD1
j_call: TRBJ2-2
cdr3_aa: CASSPGQANTGELFF
cdr3_nt: TGCGCCAGCAGCCCTGGACAGGCCAACACCGGGGAGCTGTTTTTT

v_call: TRBV29-1
d_call: .
j_call: TRBJ1-2
cdr3_aa: CSVDLGARGYTF
cdr3_nt: TGCAGCGTTGATCTGGGGGCGCGCGGCTACACCTTC

v_call: TRBV7-6
d_call: TRBD1
j_call: TRBJ2-2
cdr3_aa: CASRAPGQGTGELFF
cdr3_nt: TGTGCCAGCAGAGCCCCGGGACAGGGAACCGGGGAGCTGTTTTTT

v_call: TRBV10-3
d_call: .
j_call: TRBJ1-5
cdr3_aa: CAISDQQGNQPQHF
cdr3_nt: TGTGCCATCAGTGATCAACAGGGAAATCAGCCCCAGCATTTT

v_call: TRBV7-6
d_call: .
j_call: TRBJ1-1
cdr3_aa: CASSFGQMNTEAFF
cdr3_nt: TGTGCCAGCAGCTTCGGACAGATGAACACTGAAGCTTTCTTT

v_call: TRBV10-3
d_call: .
j_call: TRBJ1-1
cdr3_aa: CAISDEGQTEAFF
cdr3_nt: TGTGCCATCAGTGATGAAGGACAGACTGAAGCTTTCTTT

v_call: TRBV27
d_call: TRBD1
j_call: TRBJ2-1
cdr3_aa: CASSGWDRVNNEQFF
cdr3_nt: TGTGCCAGCAGTGGCTGGGACAGGGTGAACAATGAGCAGTTCTTC

v_call: TRBV6-6
d_call: .
j_call: TRBJ2-7
cdr3_aa: CASNGESSSYEQYF
cdr3_nt: TGTGCCAGCAACGGGGAGTCGAGCTCCTACGAGCAGTACTTC

v_call: TRBV10-3
d_call: .
j_call: TRBJ2-1
cdr3_aa: CAITADSYNEQFF
cdr3_nt: TGTGCCATCACGGCGGACTCCTACAATGAGCAGTTCTTC

v_call: TRBV10-1
d_call: .
j_call: TRBJ1-2
cdr3_aa: CANGRVHYGYTF
cdr3_nt: TGCGCCAACGGGAGGGTTCACTATGGCTACACCTTC

v_call: TRBV7-3
d_call: TRBD1
j_call: TRBJ1-6
cdr3_aa: CASSQPSGQGTSPLHF
cdr3_nt: TGTGCCAGCAGTCAGCCTTCGGGACAGGGCACTTCACCCCTCCACTTT

v_call: TRBV5-5
d_call: TRBD1
j_call: TRBJ1-1
cdr3_aa: CASSWRTGLTEAFF
cdr3_nt: TGTGCCAGCAGCTGGAGGACAGGGCTCACTGAAGCTTTCTTT